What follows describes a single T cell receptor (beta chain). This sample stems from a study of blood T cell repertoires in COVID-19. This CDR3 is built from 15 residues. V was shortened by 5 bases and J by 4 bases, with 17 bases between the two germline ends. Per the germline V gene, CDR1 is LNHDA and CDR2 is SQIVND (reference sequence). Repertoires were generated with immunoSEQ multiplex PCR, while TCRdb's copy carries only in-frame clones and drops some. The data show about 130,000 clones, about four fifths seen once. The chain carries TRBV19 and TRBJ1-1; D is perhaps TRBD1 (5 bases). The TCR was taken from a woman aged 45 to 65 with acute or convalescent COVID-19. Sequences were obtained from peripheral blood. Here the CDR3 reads CASSSPGGRSTEAFF. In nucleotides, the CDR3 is TGTGCCAGTAGTTCCCCGGGGGGTCGTAGCACTGAAGCTTTCTTT.